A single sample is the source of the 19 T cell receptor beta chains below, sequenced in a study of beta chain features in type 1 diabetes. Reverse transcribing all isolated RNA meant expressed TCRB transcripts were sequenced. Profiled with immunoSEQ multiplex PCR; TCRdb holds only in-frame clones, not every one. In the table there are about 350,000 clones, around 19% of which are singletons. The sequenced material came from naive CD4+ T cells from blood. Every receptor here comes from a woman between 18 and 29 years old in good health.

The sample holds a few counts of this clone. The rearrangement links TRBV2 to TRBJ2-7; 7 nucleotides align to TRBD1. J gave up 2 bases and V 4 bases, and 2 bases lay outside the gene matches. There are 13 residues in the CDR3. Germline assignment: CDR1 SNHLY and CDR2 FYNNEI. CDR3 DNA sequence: TGTGCCAGCAGTGGACAGGGAACCTACGAGCAGTACTTC. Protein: CASSGQGTYEQYF. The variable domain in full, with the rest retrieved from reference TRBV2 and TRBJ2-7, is EPEVTQTPSHQVTQMGQEVILRCVPISNHLYFYWYRQILGQKVEFLVSFYNNEISEKSEIFDDQFSVERPDGSNFTLKIRSTKLEDSAMYFCASSGQGTYEQYFGPGTRLTVT.

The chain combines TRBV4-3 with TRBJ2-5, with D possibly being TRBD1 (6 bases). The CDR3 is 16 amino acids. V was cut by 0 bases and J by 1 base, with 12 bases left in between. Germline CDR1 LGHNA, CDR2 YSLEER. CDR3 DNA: TGCGCCAGCAGCCAAGATAGGGGGACAAGCCAAGAGACCCAGTACTTC. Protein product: CASSQDRGTSQETQYF.

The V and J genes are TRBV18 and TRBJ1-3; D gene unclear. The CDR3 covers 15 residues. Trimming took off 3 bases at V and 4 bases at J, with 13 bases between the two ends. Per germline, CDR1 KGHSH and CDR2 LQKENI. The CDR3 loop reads CASSPFGESGNTIYF. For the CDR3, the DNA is TGTGCCAGCTCACCGTTTGGGGAGTCCGGAAACACCATATATTTT.

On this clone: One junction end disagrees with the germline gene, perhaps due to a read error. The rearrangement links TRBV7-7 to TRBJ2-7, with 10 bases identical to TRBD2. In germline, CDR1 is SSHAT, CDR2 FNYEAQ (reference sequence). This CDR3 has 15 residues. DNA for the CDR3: TGTGCTAGCAGCTTAAGAGCGGGGGGGCGGGACGAGCAGTACTTC. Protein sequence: CASSLRAGGRDEQYF.

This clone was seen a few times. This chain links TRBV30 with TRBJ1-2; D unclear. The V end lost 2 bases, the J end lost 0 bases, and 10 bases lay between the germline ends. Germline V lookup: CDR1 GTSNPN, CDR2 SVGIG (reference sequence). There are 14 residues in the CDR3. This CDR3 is CAWSRSGSNYGYTF. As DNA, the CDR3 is TGTGCCTGGAGTCGGTCAGGATCTAACTATGGCTACACCTTC.

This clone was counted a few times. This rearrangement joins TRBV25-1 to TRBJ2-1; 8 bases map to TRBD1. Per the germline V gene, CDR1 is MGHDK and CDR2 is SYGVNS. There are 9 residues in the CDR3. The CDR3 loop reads CGIGTGQFF. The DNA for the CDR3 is TGTGGAATCGGGACAGGGCAGTTCTTC.

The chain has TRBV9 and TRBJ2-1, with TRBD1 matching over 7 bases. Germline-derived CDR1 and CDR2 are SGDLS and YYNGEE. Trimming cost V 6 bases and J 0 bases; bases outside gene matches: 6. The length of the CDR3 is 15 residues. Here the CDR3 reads CASTEGQSSYNEQFF. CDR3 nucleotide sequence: TGTGCCAGCACCGAGGGACAGAGCTCCTACAATGAGCAGTTCTTC.

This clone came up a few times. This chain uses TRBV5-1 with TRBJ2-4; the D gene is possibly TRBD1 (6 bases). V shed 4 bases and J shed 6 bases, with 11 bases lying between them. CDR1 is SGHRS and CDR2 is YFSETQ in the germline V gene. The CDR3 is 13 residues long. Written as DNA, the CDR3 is TGCGCCAGCAGCCTGTCCAGGGGAAACATTCAGTACTTC. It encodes CASSLSRGNIQYF.

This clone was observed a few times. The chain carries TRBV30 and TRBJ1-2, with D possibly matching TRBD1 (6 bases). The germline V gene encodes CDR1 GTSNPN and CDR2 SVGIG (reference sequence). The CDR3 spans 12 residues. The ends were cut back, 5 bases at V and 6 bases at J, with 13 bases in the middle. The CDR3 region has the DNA TGTGCCTGGGGGGGCGCACGAAATGGCTACACCTTC. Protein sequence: CAWGGARNGYTF.

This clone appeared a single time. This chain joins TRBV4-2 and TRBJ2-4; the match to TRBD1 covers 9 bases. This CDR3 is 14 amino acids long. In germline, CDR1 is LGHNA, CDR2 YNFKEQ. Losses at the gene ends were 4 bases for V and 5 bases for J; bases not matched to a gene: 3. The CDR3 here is CASSPTGGENIQYF. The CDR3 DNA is TGTGCCAGCAGCCCCACAGGGGGCGAAAACATTCAGTACTTC.

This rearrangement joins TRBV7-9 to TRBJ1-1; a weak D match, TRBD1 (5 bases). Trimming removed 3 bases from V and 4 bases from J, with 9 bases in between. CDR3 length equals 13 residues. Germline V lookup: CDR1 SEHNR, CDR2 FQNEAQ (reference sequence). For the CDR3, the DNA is TGTGCCAGCAGCTTGGACACGGGCACTGAAGCTTTCTTT. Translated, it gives CASSLDTGTEAFF.

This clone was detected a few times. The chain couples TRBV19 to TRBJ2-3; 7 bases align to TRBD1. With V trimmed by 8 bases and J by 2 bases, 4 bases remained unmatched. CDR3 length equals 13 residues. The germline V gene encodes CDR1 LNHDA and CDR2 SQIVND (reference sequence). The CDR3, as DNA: TGTGCCAGTTCAGGGGGTTTCACAGATACGCAGTATTTT. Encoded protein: CASSGGFTDTQYF. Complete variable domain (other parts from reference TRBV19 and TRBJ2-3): DGGITQSPKYLFRKEGQNVTLSCEQNLNHDAMYWYRQDPGQGLRLIYYSQIVNDFQKGDIAEGYSVSREKKESFPLTVTSAQKNPTAFYLCASSGGFTDTQYFGPGTRLTVL.

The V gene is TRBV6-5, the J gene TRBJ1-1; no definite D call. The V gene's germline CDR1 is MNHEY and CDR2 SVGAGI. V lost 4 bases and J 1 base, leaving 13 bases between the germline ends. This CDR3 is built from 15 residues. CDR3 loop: CASSSAGRANTEAFF. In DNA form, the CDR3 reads TGTGCCAGCAGTTCCGCGGGGAGGGCGAACACTGAAGCTTTCTTT.

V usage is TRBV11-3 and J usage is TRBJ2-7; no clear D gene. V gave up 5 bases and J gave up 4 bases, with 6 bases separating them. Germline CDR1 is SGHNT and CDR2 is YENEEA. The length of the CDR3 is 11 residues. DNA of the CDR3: TGTGCCAGCAGCGCGCGATACGAGCAGTACTTC. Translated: CASSARYEQYF.

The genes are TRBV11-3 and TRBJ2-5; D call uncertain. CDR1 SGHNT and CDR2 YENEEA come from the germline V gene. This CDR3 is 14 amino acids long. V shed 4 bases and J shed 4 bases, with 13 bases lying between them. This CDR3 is CASSSPSGAETQYF. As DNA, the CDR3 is TGTGCCAGCAGCTCCCCCAGTGGAGCAGAGACCCAGTACTTC. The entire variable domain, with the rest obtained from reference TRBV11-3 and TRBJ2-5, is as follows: EAGVVQSPRYKIIEKKQPVAFWCNPISGHNTLYWYLQNLGQGPELLIRYENEEAVDDSQLPKDRFSAERLKGVDSTLKIQPAELGDSAVYLCASSSPSGAETQYFGPGTRLLVL.

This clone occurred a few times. CDR3 sequence (DNA): TGTGCCAGCTCTGGCGGGCGCTCCTACGAGCAGTACTTC. Translating it yields CASSGGRSYEQYF. V and J are TRBV6-5 and TRBJ2-7, with D maybe TRBD2 (5 bases). The CDR3 totals 13 residues. V dropped 8 bases and J dropped 0 bases, with 11 bases sitting between them. Looked up from germline, CDR1 is MNHEY and CDR2 is SVGAGI.

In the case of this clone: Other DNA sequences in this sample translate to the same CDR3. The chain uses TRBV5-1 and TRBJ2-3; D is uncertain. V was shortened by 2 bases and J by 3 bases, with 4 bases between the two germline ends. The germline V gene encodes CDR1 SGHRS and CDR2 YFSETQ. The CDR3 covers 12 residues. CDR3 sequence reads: CASSLATDTQYF. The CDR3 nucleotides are TGCGCCAGCAGCTTAGCGACAGATACGCAGTATTTT.

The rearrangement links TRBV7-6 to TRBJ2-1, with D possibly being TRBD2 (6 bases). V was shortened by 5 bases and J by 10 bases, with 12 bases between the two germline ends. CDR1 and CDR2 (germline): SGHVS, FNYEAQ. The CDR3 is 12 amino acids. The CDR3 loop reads CASSPRGLEQFF. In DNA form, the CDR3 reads TGTGCCAGCAGCCCCCGGGGACTGGAGCAGTTCTTC.

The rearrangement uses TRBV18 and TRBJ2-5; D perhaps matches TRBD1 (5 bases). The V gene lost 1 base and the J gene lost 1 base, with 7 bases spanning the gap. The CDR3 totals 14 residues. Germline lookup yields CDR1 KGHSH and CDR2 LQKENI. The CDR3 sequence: CASSPQGAQETQYF. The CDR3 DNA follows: TGTGCCAGCTCACCACAAGGGGCCCAAGAGACCCAGTACTTC.